One and the same sample provided the 26 T cell receptor beta chains below, sequenced in a study of blood T cell repertoires in COVID-19. The repertoire was sequenced with immunoSEQ multiplex PCR; TCRdb's copy has only in-frame clones and lacks some. This sample has under 300,000 clones; 70% to 85% occur once, and the top ten carry approximately 1.5%. Sequenced: peripheral blood. The source of these receptors is a human donor with COVID-19, enrolled during active disease. The donor label of this sample is uncertain.

This clone was counted only a few times. J is TRBJ1-5 and V is TRBV30; 8 positions agree with TRBD1. Germline V gives CDR1 GTSNPN, CDR2 SVGIG (reference sequence). The CDR3 is made up of 13 amino acids. The trim removed 4 bases at V and 12 bases at J, leaving 11 bases unmatched. CDR3 residues: CAWNPQIGTGQHF. CDR3 DNA: TGTGCCTGGAATCCACAAATTGGGACAGGCCAGCATTTT.

The rearrangement links TRBV7-6 to TRBJ2-1; TRBD2 matches 8 bases. The CDR3 is made up of 16 amino acids. V lost 1 base and J lost 7; bases outside the gene matches: 9. Looked up from germline, CDR1 is SGHVS and CDR2 is FNYEAQ. CDR3: CASSLVREGLGNEQFF. Written as DNA, the CDR3 is TGTGCCAGCAGCTTAGTCCGGGAGGGCCTGGGGAATGAGCAGTTCTTC.

This chain uses TRBV7-8 with TRBJ1-3, with D possibly TRBD1 on 6 matching bases. The V gene lost 0 bases and the J gene lost 4 bases, with 13 bases spanning the gap. Germline V gene lookup returns CDR1 SGHVS and CDR2 FQNEAQ. The CDR3 length is 16 residues. The CDR3 region is CASSLAGAGLGNTIYF. The CDR3 DNA reads TGTGCCAGCAGCTTAGCGGGGGCAGGACTCGGAAACACCATATATTTT. The entire variable domain, with the rest obtained from reference TRBV7-8 and TRBJ1-3, is as follows: GAGVSQSPRYKVAKRGQDVALRCDPISGHVSLFWYQQALGQGPEFLTYFQNEAQLDKSGLPSDRFFAERPEGSVSTLKIQRTQQEDSAVYLCASSLAGAGLGNTIYFGEGSWLTVV.

The V call is TRBV4-2, the J call TRBJ2-5; 7 bases map to TRBD2. This CDR3 contains 15 residues. Germline CDR1 is LGHNA and CDR2 is YNFKEQ. V was clipped by 0 bases and J by 5 bases; unmatched bases: 6. The CDR3 sequence: CASSQDPRGEETQYF. CDR3 nucleotides: TGTGCCAGCAGCCAAGATCCTCGGGGGGAGGAGACCCAGTACTTC.

The rearrangement uses TRBV11-2 and TRBJ2-2; D gene unclear. In germline, CDR1 is SGHAT, CDR2 FQNNGV. CDR3 size: 17 residues. Trimming left V 2 bases short and J 2 bases short, with 15 bases between. The CDR3 loop reads CASSLNFGGANTGELFF. As DNA, the CDR3 is TGTGCCAGCAGCTTAAATTTTGGCGGAGCCAACACCGGGGAGCTGTTTTTT.

This clone has a single count. This chain uses TRBV2 with TRBJ1-1; 7 nucleotides align to TRBD1. Trimming cost V 4 bases and J 4 bases; bases outside gene matches: 0. Germline V gene lookup returns CDR1 SNHLY and CDR2 FYNNEI. This CDR3 is 12 amino acids long. The CDR3 DNA reads as TGTGCCAGCAGTGGGGACAGCACTGAAGCTTTCTTT. This encodes CASSGDSTEAFF.

The chain recombines TRBV7-2 with TRBJ2-3, with 8 bases aligning to TRBD2. Germline V lookup: CDR1 SGHTA, CDR2 FQGNSA. J was trimmed by 4 bases and V by 3 bases; bases with no gene match: 15. The CDR3 totals 18 residues. In nucleotides, the CDR3 is TGTGCCAGCAGCTTTTGGCTCTGGACGGGAGGGTTCGCAGATACGCAGTATTTT. Its protein is CASSFWLWTGGFADTQYF.

The chain uses TRBV3-1 (or the pseudogene TRBV3-2) and TRBJ1-2, with D possibly being TRBD1 (5 bases). The CDR3 extends over 14 amino acids. V was cut by 5 bases and J by 3 bases, with 13 bases left in between. Germline V gene lookup returns CDR1 LGHDT and CDR2 YNNKEL (reference sequence). CDR3 region: CASSGDLLYYGYTF. The CDR3 nucleotides read TGTGCCAGCAGCGGGGACTTACTTTACTATGGCTACACCTTC.

This sequence joins TRBV19 and TRBJ2-1; 10 nucleotides agree with TRBD1. Germline V CDR1 and CDR2: LNHDA, SQIVND (reference sequence). The J segment lost 3 bases and the V segment lost 5 bases, leaving 10 bases of the junction unmatched. CDR3 length: 17 residues. The CDR3 is CASSFYFGTGVYNEQFF. CDR3 DNA: TGTGCCAGTAGTTTCTATTTCGGGACAGGGGTCTACAATGAGCAGTTCTTC.

The chain is built from TRBV5-5 and TRBJ2-1; D unclear. Trimming stripped 0 bases from V and 14 bases from J, with 15 bases between. CDR3 size: 13 residues. Germline CDR1 reads SGHKS; CDR2 reads YYEKEE (reference sequence). CDR3 nucleotides: TGTGCCAGCAGCTTGGGGGCAGTCGCTGTGGAGTTCTTC. This translates into CASSLGAVAVEFF.

The chain uses TRBV7-2 and TRBJ2-3; no reliable D call. The germline CDR1 and CDR2 sequences are SGHTA and FQGNSA. V lost 0 bases and J 4 bases, leaving 11 bases between the germline ends. The CDR3 contains 15 residues. The CDR3 loop is CASSLAIGAADTQYF. For the CDR3, the DNA is TGTGCCAGCAGCTTAGCGATCGGCGCGGCAGATACGCAGTATTTT.

This chain connects TRBV27 to TRBJ1-2; tentatively, D is TRBD1 (6 bases). The V end was cut by 5 bases, the J end by 3 bases, with 19 bases between. The germline V gene encodes CDR1 MNHEY and CDR2 SMNVEV (reference sequence). This CDR3 is built from 16 residues. CDR3 sequence: CASSEGVAGGDYGYTF. Written as DNA, the CDR3 is TGTGCCAGCAGTGAGGGTGTGGCGGGGGGCGACTATGGCTACACCTTC.

V gene TRBV5-6 combines with J gene TRBJ2-7, with a tentative D call TRBD2 (6 bases). CDR3 size: 14 residues. Germline CDR1 is SGHDT and CDR2 is YYEEEE. The V end was cut by 0 bases, the J end by 5 bases, with 12 bases between. CDR3: CASSLGVSGNEQYF. For the CDR3, the DNA is TGTGCCAGCAGCTTGGGAGTTAGCGGTAACGAGCAGTACTTC. Full variable domain (rest looked up from reference TRBV5-6 and TRBJ2-7): DAGVTQSPTHLIKTRGQQVTLRCSPKSGHDTVSWYQQALGQGPQFIFQYYEEEERQRGNFPDRFSGHQFPNYSSELNVNALLLGDSALYLCASSLGVSGNEQYFGPGTRLTVT.

This chain joins TRBV20-1 and TRBJ2-3; TRBD2 matches at 12 bases. The V gene's germline CDR1 is DFQATT and CDR2 SNEGSKA (reference sequence). The CDR3 covers 16 residues. Unmatched junction bases numbered 6, after V lost 3 bases and J lost 2 bases. The CDR3 loop is CSASQLAGGITDTQYF. As DNA, the CDR3 is TGCAGTGCTAGTCAGCTAGCGGGAGGGATCACAGATACGCAGTATTTT.

The V and J genes are TRBV5-1 and TRBJ2-5, with a weak D call TRBD1 (5 bases). This CDR3 spans 14 amino acids. Trimming stripped 5 bases from V and 5 bases from J, with 16 bases between. The germline gives CDR1 SGHRS, CDR2 YFSETQ. Here the CDR3 DNA reads TGCGCCAGCAGGCAACAGGCAGGTGCGGAGACCCAGTACTTC. This sequence encodes CASRQQAGAETQYF.

The chain has TRBV2 and TRBJ2-1, with a weak D call TRBD1 (5 bases). V gave up 6 bases and J gave up 9 bases, with 9 bases separating them. CDR3 size: 11 residues. The germline V gene has CDR1 SNHLY and CDR2 FYNNEI. CDR3 sequence: CASRRGSEQFF. Here the CDR3 DNA reads TGTGCCAGCAGAAGGGGTAGTGAGCAGTTCTTC.

The chain couples TRBV7-8 to TRBJ2-1, with 7 bases lining up with TRBD2. CDR3 length: 16 amino acids. Germline CDR1 is SGHVS and CDR2 is FQNEAQ. Germline trimming cut 5 bases from V and 0 bases from J; bases unmatched to any gene: 7. CDR3 sequence (DNA): TGTGCCAGCAGCAAGCTAGCGGCCAGCTCCTACAATGAGCAGTTCTTC. This sequence encodes CASSKLAASSYNEQFF. Drawing the rest from reference TRBV7-8 and TRBJ2-1, the complete variable domain is GAGVSQSPRYKVAKRGQDVALRCDPISGHVSLFWYQQALGQGPEFLTYFQNEAQLDKSGLPSDRFFAERPEGSVSTLKIQRTQQEDSAVYLCASSKLAASSYNEQFFGPGTRLTVL.

This clone showed up just a few times. The J gene is TRBJ2-1, the V gene TRBV29-1; possible D gene TRBD2, 7 bases. In germline, CDR1 is SQVTM, CDR2 ANQGSEA. V was cut by 8 bases and J by 2 bases, with 16 bases left in between. This CDR3 is 14 amino acids long. As DNA, the CDR3 is TGCAGCTTGAATGGGGGGGCAACCTACAATGAGCAGTTCTTC. Translated, it gives CSLNGGATYNEQFF.

With regard to this clone: Other DNA sequences from this sample encode an identical CDR3 as well. The chain employs TRBV5-1 and TRBJ2-2, with D unclear. V lost 0 bases, J lost 0 bases, and 6 bases lay in between. Per the germline V gene, CDR1 is SGHRS and CDR2 is YFSETQ. The CDR3 runs 15 residues. This CDR3 reads CASSLDLANTGELFF. The DNA for the CDR3 is TGCGCCAGCAGCTTGGATCTAGCGAACACCGGGGAGCTGTTTTTT.

The CDR3 region is CASSYRDRGSEQYF. In DNA form, the CDR3 reads TGTGCCAGCAGTTACCGGGACAGGGGAAGCGAGCAGTACTTC. This chain links TRBV27 with TRBJ2-7, with 10 bases matching TRBD1. Germline V gene sequence: CDR1 MNHEY, CDR2 SMNVEV (reference sequence). There are 14 residues in the CDR3. Trimming took 4 bases from V and 6 from J; bases not matched to a gene: 6.

The chain is built from TRBV30 and TRBJ1-3; 8 bases agree with TRBD1. With V trimmed by 4 bases and J by 8 bases, 7 bases remained unmatched. The CDR3 consists of 13 residues. Germline CDR1 reads GTSNPN; CDR2 reads SVGIG (reference sequence). CDR3 residues: CAWTGGTGYTIYF. The CDR3 bases are TGTGCCTGGACAGGGGGCACGGGATACACCATATATTTT.

The chain couples TRBV3-1 (or the pseudogene TRBV3-2) to TRBJ1-3; tentative D call: TRBD1 (5 bases). The V gene's germline CDR1 is LGHDT and CDR2 YNNKEL (reference sequence). V lost 2 bases and J lost 5, with 16 bases in between. The CDR3 is 16 amino acids. The CDR3 DNA is TGTGCCAGCAGCCAACCTTCAGGGAGGGCGAGAAACACCATATATTTT. Encoded protein: CASSQPSGRARNTIYF.

The chain uses TRBV7-9 and TRBJ2-6; D may be TRBD2 (5 bases). This CDR3 is 17 amino acids long. CDR1 SEHNR and CDR2 FQNEAQ come from the germline V gene (reference sequence). Trimming took 5 bases from V and 0 from J, leaving 14 bases between them. DNA for the CDR3: TGTGCCAGCAGCATCCGGGAACCCTACTCTGGGGCCAACGTCCTGACTTTC. The encoded protein is CASSIREPYSGANVLTF.

The J gene is TRBJ2-1, the V gene TRBV20-1, with D possibly TRBD2 on 5 matching bases. This CDR3 has 11 amino acids. The germline CDR1 and CDR2 sequences are DFQATT and SNEGSKA (reference sequence). V was pared by 6 bases and J by 9 bases, with 12 bases between. The chain's CDR3 is CSAGRRSEQFF. For the CDR3, the DNA is TGCAGTGCCGGAAGGAGGAGTGAGCAGTTCTTC.

The chain combines TRBV7-3 with TRBJ2-1; weak D call: TRBD2 (7 bases). The germline V gene encodes CDR1 SGHTA and CDR2 FQGTGA. The CDR3 loop spans 15 amino acids. The V end was cut by 3 bases, the J end by 4 bases, with 13 bases between. The CDR3 DNA sequence: TGTGCCAGCAGCTTCCGAGAGGGGGGGTACAATGAGCAGTTCTTC. Translation gives CASSFREGGYNEQFF.

The rearrangement uses TRBV28 and TRBJ2-3, with 7 bases that match TRBD1. This CDR3 spans 16 amino acids. V was pared by 5 bases and J by 6 bases, with 14 bases of the junction left unmatched. Per the germline V gene, CDR1 is MDHEN and CDR2 is SYDVKM. The CDR3 sequence: CASSPQLLTGSDTQYF. For the CDR3, the DNA is TGTGCCAGCAGTCCACAGCTCCTGACAGGGTCGGATACGCAGTATTTT. Full variable domain (rest looked up from reference TRBV28 and TRBJ2-3): DVKVTQSSRYLVKRTGEKVFLECVQDMDHENMFWYRQDPGLGLRLIYFSYDVKMKEKGDIPEGYSVSREKKERFSLILESASTNQTSMYLCASSPQLLTGSDTQYFGPGTRLTVL.